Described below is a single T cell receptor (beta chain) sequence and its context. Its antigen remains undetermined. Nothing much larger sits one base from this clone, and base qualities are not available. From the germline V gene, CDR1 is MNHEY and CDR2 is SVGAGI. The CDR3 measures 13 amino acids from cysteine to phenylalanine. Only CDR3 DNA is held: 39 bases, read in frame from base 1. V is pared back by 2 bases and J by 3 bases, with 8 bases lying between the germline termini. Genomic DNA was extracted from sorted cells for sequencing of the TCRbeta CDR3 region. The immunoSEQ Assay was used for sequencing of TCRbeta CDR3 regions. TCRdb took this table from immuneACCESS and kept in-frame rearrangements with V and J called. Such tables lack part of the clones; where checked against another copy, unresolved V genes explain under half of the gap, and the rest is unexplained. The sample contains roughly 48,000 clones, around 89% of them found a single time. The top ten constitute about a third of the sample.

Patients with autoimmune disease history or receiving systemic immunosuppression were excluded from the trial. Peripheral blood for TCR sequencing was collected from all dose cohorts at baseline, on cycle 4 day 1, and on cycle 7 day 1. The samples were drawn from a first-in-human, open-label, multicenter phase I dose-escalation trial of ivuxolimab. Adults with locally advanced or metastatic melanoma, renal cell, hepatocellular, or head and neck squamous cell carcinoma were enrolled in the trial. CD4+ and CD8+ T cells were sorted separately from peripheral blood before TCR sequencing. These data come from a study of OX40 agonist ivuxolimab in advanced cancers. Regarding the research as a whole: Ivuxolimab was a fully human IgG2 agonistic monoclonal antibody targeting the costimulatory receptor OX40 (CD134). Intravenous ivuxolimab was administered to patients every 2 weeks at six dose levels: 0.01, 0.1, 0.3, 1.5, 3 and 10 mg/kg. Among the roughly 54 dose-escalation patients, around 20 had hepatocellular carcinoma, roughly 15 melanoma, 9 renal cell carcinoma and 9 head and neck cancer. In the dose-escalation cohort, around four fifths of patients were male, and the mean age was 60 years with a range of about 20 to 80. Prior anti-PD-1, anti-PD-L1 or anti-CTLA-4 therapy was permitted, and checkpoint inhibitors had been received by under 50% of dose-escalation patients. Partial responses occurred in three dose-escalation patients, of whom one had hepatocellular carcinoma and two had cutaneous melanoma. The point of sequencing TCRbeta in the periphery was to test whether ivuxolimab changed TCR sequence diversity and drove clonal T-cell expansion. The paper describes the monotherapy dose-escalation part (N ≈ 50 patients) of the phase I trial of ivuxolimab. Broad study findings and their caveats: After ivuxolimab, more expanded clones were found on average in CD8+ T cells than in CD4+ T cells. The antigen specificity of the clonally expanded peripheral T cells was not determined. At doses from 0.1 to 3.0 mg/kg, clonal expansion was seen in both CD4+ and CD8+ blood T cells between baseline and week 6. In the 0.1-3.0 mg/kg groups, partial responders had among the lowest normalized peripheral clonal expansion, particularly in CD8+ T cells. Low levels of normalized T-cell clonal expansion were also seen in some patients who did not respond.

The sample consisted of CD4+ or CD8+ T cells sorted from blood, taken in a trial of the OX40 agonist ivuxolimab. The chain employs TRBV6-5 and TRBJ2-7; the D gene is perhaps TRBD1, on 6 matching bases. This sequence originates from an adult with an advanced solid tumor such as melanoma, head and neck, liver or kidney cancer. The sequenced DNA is TGTGCCAGCAGTTACACAGGGAGCTACGAGCAGTACTTC. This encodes CASSYTGSYEQYF.